Listed here are 15 T cell receptor beta chains from one sample, sequenced in a study of cytomegalovirus exposure and HLA in healthy donors. Method: immunoSEQ multiplex PCR; TCRdb's copy keeps in-frame clones and lacks some. The sample shows roughly 240,000 clones, approximately 87% of them seen only once. The sequencing sample was made of PBMCs. The receptor source for this set is a man younger than 35 in good health and CMV-seronegative.

The rearrangement links TRBV11-2 to TRBJ2-7, with 9 bases lining up with TRBD2. The germline gives CDR1 SGHAT, CDR2 FQNNGV. V lost 5 bases and J lost 2; bases outside the gene matches: 4. The CDR3 spans 14 residues. The CDR3 DNA follows: TGTGCCAGCAGCGTTAGCGGGAGACCCTACGAGCAGTACTTC. This encodes CASSVSGRPYEQYF.

This clone was observed once. V and J are TRBV19 and TRBJ1-6; possibly TRBD1 for D (6 bases). This CDR3 is built from 15 residues. Germline CDR1 LNHDA, CDR2 SQIVND (reference sequence). Trimming removed 6 bases at V and 9 bases at J, with 18 bases between. The CDR3 protein is CASRGVTGTTSPLHF. In DNA form, the CDR3 reads TGTGCCAGTAGGGGGGTGACAGGAACTACTTCACCCCTCCACTTT.

The chain employs TRBV7-9 and TRBJ2-1; possibly TRBD1 for D (6 bases). V gave up 4 bases and J gave up 5 bases, with 15 bases separating them. The CDR3 runs to 15 residues. Per the germline V gene, CDR1 is SEHNR and CDR2 is FQNEAQ (reference sequence). The CDR3 DNA follows: TGTGCCAGCAGCTCCCCGAGGACAGACCACAATGAGCAGTTCTTC. Translated: CASSSPRTDHNEQFF.

The gene calls are TRBV2 and TRBJ2-7; D not certain. This CDR3 comprises 12 residues. Germline V lookup: CDR1 SNHLY, CDR2 FYNNEI. Trimming took off 2 bases at V and 5 bases at J, with 7 bases between the two ends. CDR3 sequence: CASSEWAHEQYF. In DNA, the CDR3 is TGTGCCAGCAGTGAATGGGCCCACGAGCAGTACTTC.

V gene TRBV9 combines with J gene TRBJ2-2; TRBD1 matches at 12 bases. The CDR3 is 16 residues long. From germline, CDR1 is SGDLS and CDR2 YYNGEE. V was clipped by 1 base and J by 6 bases; unmatched bases: 4. This CDR3 reads CASSVPGTGGSGELFF. For the CDR3, the DNA is TGTGCCAGCAGCGTACCCGGGACAGGGGGCTCCGGGGAGCTGTTTTTT.

This clone has just one count. The chain links TRBV7-8 to TRBJ1-1; 7 bases are a match to TRBD1. This CDR3 is built from 14 residues. The germline gives CDR1 SGHVS, CDR2 FQNEAQ. The ends lost 5 bases at V and 5 bases at J; junction bases unmatched: 8. CDR3 loop: CASSPPTGRTEAFF. The CDR3 DNA is TGTGCCAGCAGCCCTCCGACAGGGCGGACTGAAGCTTTCTTT.

This clone came up once. V and J are TRBV27 and TRBJ2-1, with TRBD2 matching 8 bases. The CDR3 extends over 19 amino acids. J gave up 0 bases and V 8 bases, and 18 bases lay outside the gene matches. In germline, CDR1 is MNHEY, CDR2 SMNVEV (reference sequence). CDR3: CASARPGLGFWSSYNEQFF. CDR3 nucleotide sequence: TGTGCCAGCGCAAGACCGGGACTAGGATTCTGGAGCTCCTACAATGAGCAGTTCTTC.

The V gene is TRBV7-3, the J gene TRBJ1-1; no clear D gene. CDR1 is SGHTA and CDR2 is FQGTGA in the germline V gene. V was clipped by 1 base and J by 5 bases, with 11 bases between them. CDR3 length: 14 amino acids. CDR3: CASSLIPGRTEAFF. The CDR3 DNA follows: TGTGCCAGCAGCTTAATTCCGGGGAGGACTGAAGCTTTCTTT.

This clone was picked up one time. The chain couples TRBV28 to TRBJ1-2; 8 nucleotides agree with TRBD1. The CDR3 sequence is 16 residues long. Trimming took 2 bases from V and 4 from J; bases not matched to a gene: 9. Germline lookup yields CDR1 MDHEN and CDR2 SYDVKM. The CDR3 DNA is TGTGCCAGCAGTTTAGGTCGGGACAGGCCCTTCTATGGCTACACCTTC. It yields the protein CASSLGRDRPFYGYTF.

This chain uses TRBV5-4 with TRBJ2-1; D unresolved. CDR3 length: 14 amino acids. V was shortened by 0 bases and J by 9 bases, with 13 bases between the two germline ends. The germline V gene encodes CDR1 SGHNT and CDR2 YYREEE (reference sequence). CDR3 in amino acids: CASSLGRLMSEQFF. The CDR3, as DNA: TGTGCCAGCAGCTTGGGGAGATTAATGAGTGAGCAGTTCTTC.

In its sample, this clone was seen once. V usage is TRBV7-9 and J usage is TRBJ2-7; TRBD1 matches at 10 bases. Trimming at V came to 4 bases and at J to 5 bases, leaving 8 bases not matched to a gene. The CDR3 is 15 amino acids. Germline V gives CDR1 SEHNR, CDR2 FQNEAQ (reference sequence). The CDR3 coding sequence is TGTGCCAGCAGCTCCCCCGGGACAGGGGTCCACGAGCAGTACTTC. This translates into CASSSPGTGVHEQYF. Variable domain in full (rest from reference TRBV7-9 and TRBJ2-7): DTGVSQNPRHKITKRGQNVTFRCDPISEHNRLYWYRQTLGQGPEFLTYFQNEAQLEKSRLLSDRFSAERPKGSFSTLEIQRTEQGDSAMYLCASSSPGTGVHEQYFGPGTRLTVT.

The rearrangement uses TRBV13 and TRBJ2-7, with 10 bases fitting TRBD2. Trimming removed 3 bases from V and 0 bases from J; junction bases left unmatched: 8. The length of the CDR3 is 17 residues. Germline loops: CDR1 PRHDT, CDR2 FYEKMQ (reference sequence). The CDR3 DNA reads TGTGCCAGCAGCTTCTACGGGCCTAGCGGGAGCTCCTACGAGCAGTACTTC. This gives the protein CASSFYGPSGSSYEQYF.

V and J are TRBV11-2 and TRBJ2-7; D unclear. Trimming cost V 0 bases and J 1 base, with 7 bases left between them. Germline V gene data show CDR1 as SGHAT and CDR2 as FQNNGV. This CDR3 spans 14 amino acids. This CDR3 is CASSLDTLSYEQYF. For the CDR3, the DNA is TGTGCCAGCAGCTTAGACACTCTATCCTACGAGCAGTACTTC.

V is TRBV5-8 and J is TRBJ2-7, with 8 bases fitting TRBD1. J lost 0 bases, V lost 4 bases, and 9 bases had no gene match. The CDR3 runs to 16 residues. Per germline, CDR1 SGHTS and CDR2 YDEGEE. CDR3 in DNA: TGTGCCAGCAGCGGCAATGACAGGGGAGACTCCTACGAGCAGTACTTC. Translated, it gives CASSGNDRGDSYEQYF. Variable domain in full (rest from reference TRBV5-8 and TRBJ2-7): EAGVTQSPTHLIKTRGQQATLRCSPISGHTSVYWYQQALGLGLQFLLWYDEGEERNRGNFPPRFSGRQFPNYSSELNVNALELEDSALYLCASSGNDRGDSYEQYFGPGTRLTVT.

The chain links TRBV28 to TRBJ2-1, with 14 bases aligning to TRBD2. Germline CDR1 and CDR2: MDHEN and SYDVKM. The CDR3 is 21 amino acids. J gave up 0 bases and V 4 bases, and 14 bases lay outside the gene matches. Written as DNA, the CDR3 is TGTGCCAGCAGTTGGACTAGCGGGAGGAACCCGATTCCGAGCTCCTACAATGAGCAGTTCTTC. It codes for CASSWTSGRNPIPSSYNEQFF.